The 23 T cell receptor beta chains below come from one sample, sequenced in a study of blood T cell repertoires in COVID-19. The repertoire was sequenced with immunoSEQ multiplex PCR; TCRdb's copy has only in-frame clones and lacks some. The sample has approximately 130,000 clones, approximately 86% seen once. The sample consisted of peripheral blood. All receptors come from a woman in her forties or fifties who had recovered from COVID-19.

Only one count was recorded for this clone. The chain carries TRBV7-8 and TRBJ2-1; D uncertain. Germline assignment: CDR1 SGHVS and CDR2 FQNEAQ. The length of the CDR3 is 12 residues. V was shortened by 5 bases and J by 4 bases, with 6 bases between the two germline ends. For the CDR3, the DNA is TGTGCCAGCAGCACACAGTACAATGAGCAGTTCTTC. Its protein product is CASSTQYNEQFF.

The V and J genes are TRBV11-1 and TRBJ2-7; 7 bases align to TRBD1. The CDR3 length is 16 residues. V lost 5 bases, J lost 0 bases, and 10 bases stayed unmatched. Per germline, CDR1 SGHAT and CDR2 FQDESV (reference sequence). CDR3 amino acids: CASSHPGTVTSYEQYF. DNA of the CDR3: TGTGCCAGCAGCCACCCGGGGACAGTGACCTCCTACGAGCAGTACTTC.

The chain carries TRBV5-1 and TRBJ1-1, with a tentative D call TRBD1 (5 bases). Trimming cost V 4 bases and J 0 bases, with 13 bases left between them. Germline CDR1 reads SGHRS; CDR2 reads YFSETQ. This CDR3 has 15 residues. CDR3 nucleotide sequence: TGCGCCAGCAGCCTCACGACAGACCTGAACACTGAAGCTTTCTTT. Translated: CASSLTTDLNTEAFF.

The chain couples TRBV27 to TRBJ2-7; 7 positions agree with TRBD2. Germline CDR1 and CDR2: MNHEY and SMNVEV (reference sequence). This CDR3 is 15 amino acids long. V dropped 8 bases and J dropped 2; count of bases not matched to a gene: 12. The CDR3 is CASRVAASGPYEQYF. CDR3 nucleotides: TGTGCCAGCCGTGTGGCGGCTAGCGGACCCTACGAGCAGTACTTC.

This chain joins TRBV4-1 and TRBJ1-2; D is possibly TRBD1 (6 bases). CDR3 length equals 11 residues. V was pared by 0 bases and J by 12 bases, with 8 bases between. Germline values: CDR1 MGHRA, CDR2 YSYEKL. The CDR3 here is CASSQEGTNTF. The CDR3 DNA reads as TGCGCCAGCAGCCAAGAAGGGACAAACACCTTC.

The chain joins TRBV11-3 to TRBJ2-3, with D maybe TRBD2 (9 bases). CDR3 length equals 16 residues. Germline assignment: CDR1 SGHNT and CDR2 YENEEA. V gave up 5 bases and J gave up 7 bases, with 22 bases separating them. The CDR3 is CASSLRGGTGEYTQYF. The CDR3 nucleotides read TGTGCCAGCAGCCTGCGGGGGGGGACAGGCGAATATACGCAGTATTTT.

The chain has TRBV7-2 and TRBJ1-2; TRBD1 might be the D (6 bases). Germline V CDR1 and CDR2: SGHTA, FQGNSA. The CDR3 loop spans 12 amino acids. V was cut by 0 bases and J by 13 bases, with 12 bases left in between. The CDR3 here is CASSLARQDGTF. The CDR3 coding sequence is TGTGCCAGCAGCTTAGCGCGACAGGACGGCACCTTC. Supplemented by reference TRBV7-2 and TRBJ1-2, the full variable domain reads GAGVSQSPSNKVTEKGKDVELRCDPISGHTALYWYRQSLGQGLEFLIYFQGNSAPDKSGLPSDRFSAERTGGSVSTLTIQRTQQEDSAVYLCASSLARQDGTFGSGTRLTVV.

This chain joins TRBV5-1 and TRBJ1-2; D remains unclear. Germline-derived CDR1 and CDR2 are SGHRS and YFSETQ. The V and J ends lost 0 bases and 10 bases respectively, with 19 bases between them. The CDR3 has 15 residues. This CDR3 reads CASSLDSRQRPDYTF. Here the CDR3 DNA reads TGCGCCAGCAGCTTGGATTCACGGCAGCGACCCGACTACACCTTC.

V and J are TRBV25-1 and TRBJ1-1, with D possibly matching TRBD1 (6 bases). V was trimmed by 6 bases and J by 7 bases, leaving 15 bases between them. This CDR3 spans 13 amino acids. Germline V gives CDR1 MGHDK, CDR2 SYGVNS. The CDR3 sequence: CASRIHRDIEAFF. The CDR3 region has the DNA TGTGCCAGCAGGATACACAGGGACATTGAAGCTTTCTTT.

The chain combines TRBV19 with TRBJ2-5, with TRBD2 matching over 14 bases. V gave up 8 bases and J gave up 7 bases; unmatched junction bases: 9. Per the germline V gene, CDR1 is LNHDA and CDR2 is SQIVND (reference sequence). This CDR3 has 15 residues. CDR3 region: CASRTGTSGGGTQYF. In DNA form, the CDR3 reads TGTGCCAGTCGTACCGGGACTAGCGGGGGTGGGACCCAGTACTTC.

The DNA for the CDR3 is TGTGCCAGCAGCTTTCTCCACTTATTACAGAAAGGAAACACTGAAGCTTTCTTT. Translation gives CASSFLHLLQKGNTEAFF. The genes are TRBV7-9 and TRBJ1-1; no reliable D call. V dropped 3 bases and J dropped 2 bases, with 22 bases sitting between them. The germline gives CDR1 SEHNR, CDR2 FQNEAQ (reference sequence). The CDR3 spans 18 residues.

This chain joins TRBV4-3 and TRBJ2-1; a possible D gene is TRBD2 (5 bases). CDR1 is LGHNA and CDR2 is YSLEER in the germline V gene. Trimming pared 0 bases from V and 5 bases from J, leaving 11 bases between. The CDR3 runs 15 residues. The CDR3 bases are TGCGCCAGCAGCCAAGAGACTACAAATAACAATGAGCAGTTCTTC. It is translated as CASSQETTNNNEQFF.

Concerning this clone: Additional DNA sequences in this sample encode the identical CDR3. The genes are TRBV3-1 (or the pseudogene TRBV3-2) and TRBJ1-1; tentative D call: TRBD1 (6 bases). Between the trimmed V and J ends, which lost 4 bases and 8 bases, there was a span of 11 bases. Germline assignment: CDR1 LGHDT and CDR2 YNNKEL (reference sequence). The length of the CDR3 is 12 residues. The DNA of the CDR3 is TGTGCCAGCAGCCGTTCAGGGACAGAAGCTTTCTTT. This encodes CASSRSGTEAFF.

This clone was picked up a small number of times. The chain uses TRBV7-9 and TRBJ2-7; 9 bases are shared with TRBD1. The germline V gene has CDR1 SEHNR and CDR2 FQNEAQ (reference sequence). This CDR3 has 14 residues. V trimming: 5 bases; J trimming: 5 bases; junction bases outside the gene matches: 7. The CDR3: CASSEQGAANEQYF. The CDR3 DNA reads TGTGCCAGCAGCGAACAGGGGGCGGCCAACGAGCAGTACTTC. The full variable domain, completed using reference TRBV7-9 and TRBJ2-7, is DTGVSQNPRHKITKRGQNVTFRCDPISEHNRLYWYRQTLGQGPEFLTYFQNEAQLEKSRLLSDRFSAERPKGSFSTLEIQRTEQGDSAMYLCASSEQGAANEQYFGPGTRLTVT.

V gene TRBV6-5 combines with J gene TRBJ2-3, with TRBD2 matching over 8 bases. CDR3 length: 16 residues. The J segment lost 5 bases and the V segment lost 4 bases, leaving 11 bases of the junction unmatched. Germline values: CDR1 MNHEY, CDR2 SVGAGI. The CDR3 here is CASSSLRGGGGDTQYF. The CDR3 bases are TGTGCCAGCAGTTCCCTACGGGGGGGAGGGGGAGATACGCAGTATTTT.

V usage is TRBV12-5 and J usage is TRBJ1-1; the D is unclear. The ends were cut back, 5 bases at V and 9 bases at J, with 13 bases in the middle. Germline CDR1 and CDR2: LGHNT and FRNRAP. The CDR3 consists of 12 residues. This CDR3 is CASGPGREKAFF. The CDR3 nucleotides are TGTGCTAGTGGTCCGGGGAGAGAGAAAGCTTTCTTT.

The V and J genes are TRBV4-1 and TRBJ2-5; 8 bases fit TRBD2. Germline assignment: CDR1 MGHRA and CDR2 YSYEKL. CDR3 size: 14 residues. J gave up 2 bases and V 1 base, and 0 bases lay outside the gene matches. CDR3 protein: CASSQVAGQETQYF. The CDR3 DNA follows: TGCGCCAGCAGCCAAGTAGCGGGGCAAGAGACCCAGTACTTC.

This rearrangement joins TRBV7-2 to TRBJ2-6; TRBD1 agrees at 7 bases. Germline V gene sequence: CDR1 SGHTA, CDR2 FQGNSA. The CDR3 length is 17 residues. The V and J ends lost 5 bases and 1 base, in that order; junction bases with no gene match: 8. In nucleotides, the CDR3 is TGTGCCAGCAGCCCAGGGGGTAGGCGGTCTGGGGCCAACGTCCTGACTTTC. The encoded protein is CASSPGGRRSGANVLTF. Full variable domain (outside the CDR3, taken from reference TRBV7-2 and TRBJ2-6): GAGVSQSPSNKVTEKGKDVELRCDPISGHTALYWYRQSLGQGLEFLIYFQGNSAPDKSGLPSDRFSAERTGGSVSTLTIQRTQQEDSAVYLCASSPGGRRSGANVLTFGAGSRLTVL.

The chain couples TRBV18 to TRBJ2-5; tentative D call: TRBD1 (6 bases). Germline V gene sequence: CDR1 KGHSH, CDR2 LQKENI. CDR3 size: 17 residues. The germline V and J ends were trimmed by 0 bases and 4 bases, with 18 bases remaining between them. In DNA form, the CDR3 reads TGTGCCAGCTCACCACCGGGGTTCCAGGGGCTCGGAGAGACCCAGTACTTC. Translation: CASSPPGFQGLGETQYF.

The genes are TRBV5-4 and TRBJ2-1; perhaps TRBD2 as D (6 bases). The CDR3 is 14 residues long. The germline CDR1 and CDR2 sequences are SGHNT and YYREEE (reference sequence). Trimming took 4 bases from V and 8 from J, leaving 16 bases between them. The CDR3 sequence is CASSPRQGGDEQFF. Here the CDR3 DNA reads TGTGCCAGCAGCCCGCGGCAGGGAGGCGATGAGCAGTTCTTC.

This sequence joins TRBV19 and TRBJ2-3; maybe TRBD1 (7 bases). CDR1 LNHDA and CDR2 SQIVND come from the germline V gene (reference sequence). This CDR3 region has 15 residues. V gave up 6 bases and J gave up 10 bases, with 23 bases separating them. The CDR3 DNA is TGTGCCAGTAGGAGTGCGGGAAGGGGGCCCTTTTCGCAGTATTTT. It encodes CASRSAGRGPFSQYF.

J is TRBJ2-7 and V is TRBV19, with 12 nucleotides matching TRBD1. The V gene's germline CDR1 is LNHDA and CDR2 SQIVND (reference sequence). The CDR3 contains 15 residues. The ends lost 10 bases at V and 3 bases at J; junction bases unmatched: 10. Written as DNA, the CDR3 is TGTGCCACCACAAAGGGACAGGGGGCGGTCTACGAGCAGTACTTC. This encodes CATTKGQGAVYEQYF.

V and J are TRBV3-1 (or the pseudogene TRBV3-2) and TRBJ2-7, with 8 bases aligning to TRBD2. Germline V gene data show CDR1 as LGHDT and CDR2 as YNNKEL (reference sequence). The trim removed 2 bases at V and 1 base at J, leaving 4 bases unmatched. This CDR3 comprises 15 residues. CDR3 sequence: CASSQSGGGSYEQYF. The DNA for the CDR3 is TGTGCCAGCAGCCAAAGCGGCGGGGGGTCCTACGAGCAGTACTTC.